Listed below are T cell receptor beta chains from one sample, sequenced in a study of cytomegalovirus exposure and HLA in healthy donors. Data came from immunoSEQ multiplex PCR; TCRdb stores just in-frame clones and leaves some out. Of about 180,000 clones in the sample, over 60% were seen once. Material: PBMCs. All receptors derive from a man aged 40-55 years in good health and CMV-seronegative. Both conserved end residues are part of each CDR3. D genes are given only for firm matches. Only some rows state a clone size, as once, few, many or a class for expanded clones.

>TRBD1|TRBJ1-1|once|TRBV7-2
CASSLPGGTEAFF
TGTGCCAGCAGCTTGCCAGGGGGCACTGAAGCTTTCTTT
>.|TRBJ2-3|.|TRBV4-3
CASSQTPGTDTQYF
TGCGCCAGCAGCCAAACTCCAGGGACAGATACGCAGTATTTT
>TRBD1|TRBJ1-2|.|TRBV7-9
CASSRQGPYGYTF
TGTGCCAGCAGCCGACAGGGTCCCTATGGCTACACCTTC
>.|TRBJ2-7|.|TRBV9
CASSVFGGQSHEQYF
TGTGCCAGCAGCGTATTCGGAGGGCAAAGCCACGAGCAGTACTTC
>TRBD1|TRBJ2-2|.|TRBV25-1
CASSELADRAATGELFF
TGTGCCAGCAGTGAATTGGCGGACAGGGCGGCCACCGGGGAGCTGTTTTTT
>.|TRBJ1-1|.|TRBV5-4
CASSQGGGRAQNTEAFF
TGTGCCAGCAGTCAGGGAGGAGGAAGGGCTCAGAACACTGAAGCTTTCTTT
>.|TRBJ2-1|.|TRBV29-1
CSVNPPSGEQFF
TGCAGCGTCAACCCACCTTCGGGTGAGCAGTTCTTC
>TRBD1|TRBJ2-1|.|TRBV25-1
CASSEKGAGGNEQFF
TGTGCCAGCAGTGAGAAGGGGGCGGGTGGGAATGAGCAGTTCTTC
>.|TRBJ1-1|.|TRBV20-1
CSAGGGEAFF
TGCAGTGCTGGGGGGGGTGAAGCTTTCTTT
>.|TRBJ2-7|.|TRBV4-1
CASSQGIAGGARSYEQYF
TGCGCCAGCAGCCAAGGAATAGCAGGTGGGGCCAGGTCCTACGAGCAGTACTTC
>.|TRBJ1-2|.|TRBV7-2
CASSPQVEINYGYTF
TGTGCCAGCAGCCCTCAAGTCGAGATTAACTATGGCTACACCTTC
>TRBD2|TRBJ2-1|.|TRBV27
CASRGTSGGGDEQFF
TGTGCCAGCAGGGGGACTAGCGGGGGAGGGGATGAGCAGTTCTTC
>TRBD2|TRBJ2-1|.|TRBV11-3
CASSQPSGRAPEQFF
TGTGCCAGCAGCCAGCCTAGCGGGAGGGCCCCTGAGCAGTTCTTC
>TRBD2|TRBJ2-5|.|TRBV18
CASSPVGTSGVRTQYF
TGTGCCAGCTCACCGGTCGGGACTAGCGGGGTGCGGACCCAGTACTTC
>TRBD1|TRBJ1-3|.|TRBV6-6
CASSSDRVKSGNTIYF
TGTGCCAGCAGCTCCGACAGGGTAAAATCCGGAAACACCATATATTTT
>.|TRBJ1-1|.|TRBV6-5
CASRPRENTEAFF
TGTGCCAGCAGACCCAGGGAGAACACTGAAGCTTTCTTT
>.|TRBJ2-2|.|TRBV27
CASRLYEGELFF
TGTGCCAGCAGACTCTACGAAGGGGAGCTGTTTTTT
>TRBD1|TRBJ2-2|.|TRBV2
CASSDSTGGASGELFF
TGTGCCAGCAGTGACTCGACAGGGGGCGCATCCGGGGAGCTGTTTTTT
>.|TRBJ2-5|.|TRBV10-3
CAISLTERETQYF
TGTGCCATCAGCCTTACTGAGCGGGAGACCCAGTACTTC
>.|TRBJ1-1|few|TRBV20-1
CSADVRGEAFF
TGCAGTGCAGATGTTCGGGGTGAAGCTTTCTTT
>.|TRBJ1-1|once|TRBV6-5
CASSRTGTEAFF
TGTGCCAGCAGCCGTACAGGCACTGAAGCTTTCTTT
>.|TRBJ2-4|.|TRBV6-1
CASSGPVWSLSF
TGTGCCAGCAGTGGCCCGGTGTGGAGTCTATCCTTC
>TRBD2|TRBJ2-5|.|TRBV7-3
CASSSTGTSGPWRETQYF
TGTGCCAGCAGCTCCACCGGGACTAGCGGCCCGTGGCGAGAGACCCAGTACTTC
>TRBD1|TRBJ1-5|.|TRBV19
CAPPGQGSQPQHF
TGTGCTCCCCCGGGACAGGGGAGCCAGCCCCAGCATTTT
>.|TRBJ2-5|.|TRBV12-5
CASGLTAEETQYF
TGTGCTAGTGGTTTGACAGCGGAAGAGACCCAGTACTTC
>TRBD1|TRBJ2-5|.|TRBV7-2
CASSLGTGEETQYF
TGTGCCAGCAGCTTAGGGACAGGGGAAGAGACCCAGTACTTC
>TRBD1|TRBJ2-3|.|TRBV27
CASSPRQGASYSTDTQYF
TGTGCCAGCAGTCCGCGACAGGGGGCGAGTTATAGCACAGATACGCAGTATTTT
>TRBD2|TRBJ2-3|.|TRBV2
CASSEVVAGADTQYF
TGTGCCAGCAGTGAGGTGGTAGCGGGAGCAGATACGCAGTATTTT
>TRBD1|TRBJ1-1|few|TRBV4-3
CASSHLTGVLTEAFF
TGCGCCAGCAGCCATTTAACAGGGGTCCTGACTGAAGCTTTCTTT
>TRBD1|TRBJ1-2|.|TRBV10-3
CAISERTGGYGYTF
TGTGCCATCAGTGAAAGAACAGGGGGCTATGGCTACACCTTC
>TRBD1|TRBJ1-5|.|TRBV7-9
CASSLGDRDNQPQHF
TGTGCCAGCAGCTTAGGGGACAGGGACAATCAGCCCCAGCATTTT
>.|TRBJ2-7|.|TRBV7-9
CASSSPPGEQYF
TGTGCCAGCAGCTCCCCGCCGGGCGAGCAGTACTTC
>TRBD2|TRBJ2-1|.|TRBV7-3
CASSLAPGGYNEQFF
TGTGCCAGCAGCTTAGCCCCGGGAGGGTACAATGAGCAGTTCTTC
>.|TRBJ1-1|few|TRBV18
CASSPPTGWYTEAFF
TGTGCCAGCTCACCACCGACAGGTTGGTACACTGAAGCTTTCTTT
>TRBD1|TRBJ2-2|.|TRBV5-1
CASRPLGGNTGELFF
TGCGCCAGCAGACCTCTAGGGGGCAACACCGGGGAGCTGTTTTTT
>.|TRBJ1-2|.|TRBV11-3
CASSLPGNYGYTF
TGTGCCAGCAGCTTACCAGGGAACTATGGCTACACCTTC
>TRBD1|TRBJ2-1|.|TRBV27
CASSLTGSHEQFF
TGTGCCAGCAGTCTGACAGGGTCGCATGAGCAGTTCTTC
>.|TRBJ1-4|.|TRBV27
CASSFEGPLALTNEKLFF
TGTGCCAGCAGTTTCGAAGGGCCCTTAGCGCTGACTAATGAAAAACTGTTTTTT
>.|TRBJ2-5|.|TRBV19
CASSIEVRERETQYF
TGTGCCAGTAGTATAGAGGTACGGGAAAGGGAGACCCAGTACTTC
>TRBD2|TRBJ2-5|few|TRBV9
CASSLSGGQGGETQYF
TGTGCCAGCAGCCTTAGCGGGGGCCAAGGGGGGGAGACCCAGTACTTC
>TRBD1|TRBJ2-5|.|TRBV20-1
CSVSDRETQYF
TGCAGTGTTTCGGACAGGGAGACCCAGTACTTC
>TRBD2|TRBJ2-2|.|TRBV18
CASSDGLAGYTGELFF
TGTGCCAGCTCAGACGGACTAGCGGGGTACACCGGGGAGCTGTTTTTT
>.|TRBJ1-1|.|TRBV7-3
CASSQGAGGEGAFF
TGTGCCAGCAGCCAGGGCGCGGGGGGGGAAGGAGCTTTCTTT
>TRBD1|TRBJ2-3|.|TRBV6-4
CASSEGDRGTDTQYF
TGTGCCAGCAGTGAAGGGGACAGGGGCACAGATACGCAGTATTTT
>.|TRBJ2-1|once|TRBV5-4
CASSPDFNEQFF
TGTGCCAGCAGCCCAGATTTCAATGAGCAGTTCTTC
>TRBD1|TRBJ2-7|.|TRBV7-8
CASSLGGGQGAYEQYF
TGTGCCAGCAGCCTAGGGGGGGGACAGGGGGCCTACGAGCAGTACTTC
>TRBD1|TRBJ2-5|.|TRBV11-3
CASSPRDRGWETQYF
TGTGCCAGCAGCCCCCGGGACAGGGGTTGGGAGACCCAGTACTTC
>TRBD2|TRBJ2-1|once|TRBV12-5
CASGPLADEQFF
TGTGCTAGTGGACCCCTAGCGGACGAGCAGTTCTTC
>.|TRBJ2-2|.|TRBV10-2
CASSESGGQGATGELFF
TGCGCCAGCAGTGAGTCGGGAGGGCAGGGGGCTACCGGGGAGCTGTTTTTT
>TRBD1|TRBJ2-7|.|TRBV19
CASSIEGTGGKQQYF
TGTGCCAGTAGTATAGAGGGGACAGGGGGTAAGCAGCAGTACTTC
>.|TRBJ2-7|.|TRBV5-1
CASSLEGSVYEQYF
TGCGCCAGCAGCTTGGAAGGCAGCGTCTACGAGCAGTACTTC